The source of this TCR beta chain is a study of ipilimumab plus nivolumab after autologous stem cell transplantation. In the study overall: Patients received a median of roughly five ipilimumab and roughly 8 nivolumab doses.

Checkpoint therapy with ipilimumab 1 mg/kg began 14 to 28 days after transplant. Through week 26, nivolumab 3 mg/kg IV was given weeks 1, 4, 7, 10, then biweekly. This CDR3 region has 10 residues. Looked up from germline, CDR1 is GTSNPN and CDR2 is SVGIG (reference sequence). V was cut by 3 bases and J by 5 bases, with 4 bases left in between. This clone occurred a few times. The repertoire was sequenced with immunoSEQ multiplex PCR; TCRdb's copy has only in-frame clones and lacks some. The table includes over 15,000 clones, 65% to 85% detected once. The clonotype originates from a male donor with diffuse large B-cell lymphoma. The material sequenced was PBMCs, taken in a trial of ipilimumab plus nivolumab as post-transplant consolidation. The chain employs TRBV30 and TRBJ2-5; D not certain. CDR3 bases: TGTGCCTGGAGGGGGGAGACCCAGTACTTC. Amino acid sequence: CAWRGETQYF.